This is a list of T cell receptor beta chains from one sample in a study of blood T cell repertoires in COVID-19. TCRdb's table, derived via immunoSEQ multiplex PCR, lists solely in-frame clones and lacks some. The sample has about 26,000 clones, approximately 80% seen once. Sequencing was carried out using peripheral blood. The origin of the receptors is a human donor in a cohort sampled during active COVID-19. Both conserved end residues are part of each CDR3. D genes are given only for firm matches. The size field is filled for only some rows; it gives once, few, many or a size class.

size	V	D	J	DNA	CDR3
NA	TRBV6-4	TRBD2	TRBJ2-3	TGTGCCAGCAGTGAAAAGCGGGAGGGCGCAGATACGCAGTATTTT	CASSEKREGADTQYF
NA	TRBV16	NA	TRBJ1-5	TGTGCCAGCAGCCAAAACAGGGCGGGGGTCAATCAGCCCCAGCATTTT	CASSQNRAGVNQPQHF
NA	TRBV18	TRBD1	TRBJ2-3	TGTGCCAGCTCACCTAGGACGGCCAGGGGGACAGATACGCAGTATTTT	CASSPRTARGTDTQYF
NA	TRBV20-1	TRBD1	TRBJ2-3	TGCAGTGCTAGTCTGGACAGGGGTATGGCAGATACGCAGTATTTT	CSASLDRGMADTQYF
NA	TRBV4-2	NA	TRBJ2-7	TGTGCCAGCAGCCTCCGGGCCCAGGGGTACGAGCAGTACTTC	CASSLRAQGYEQYF
NA	TRBV9	TRBD1	TRBJ2-5	TGTGCCAGCAGCCTGACCGGGACAGGGGGCGCGGAGACCCAGTACTTC	CASSLTGTGGAETQYF
few	TRBV7-9	NA	TRBJ2-5	TGTGCCAGCAGCTTAGGGTCAGGGCAAAGCGAGACCCAGTACTTC	CASSLGSGQSETQYF
NA	TRBV6-6	NA	TRBJ1-2	TGTGCCAGCAGCGAACTGGGGGGGGTAGATGGCTACACCTTC	CASSELGGVDGYTF
NA	TRBV7-9	NA	TRBJ1-2	TGTGCCAGCAGCCCCCGCGGGGGTGCTAACTATGGCTACACCTTC	CASSPRGGANYGYTF
once	TRBV4-1	TRBD1	TRBJ2-7	TGCGCCAGCAGCCAAGGACGGACAGGGAACTCCTACGAGCAGTACTTC	CASSQGRTGNSYEQYF
NA	TRBV6-6	TRBD1	TRBJ1-1	TGTGCCAGCAGACGACCGGGACAGGGGGGGGGCACTGAAGCTTTCTTT	CASRRPGQGGGTEAFF
NA	TRBV2	TRBD2	TRBJ2-7	TGTGCCAGCAGTGGGGCGGGACTAGCGGAGTACGAGCAGTACTTC	CASSGAGLAEYEQYF
few	TRBV2	TRBD2	TRBJ2-2	TGTGCCAGCAGATCTAGCGGGGCTAACACCGGGGAGCTGTTTTTT	CASRSSGANTGELFF
NA	TRBV12-3/TRBV12-4	TRBD2	TRBJ2-7	TGTGCCAGCAGTGCTAGCGGGGGGGCGGAACAGTACTTC	CASSASGGAEQYF
NA	TRBV2	TRBD1	TRBJ1-5	TGTGCCAGCGCCCCCCAGGGACAGTCAAATCAGCCCCAGCATTTT	CASAPQGQSNQPQHF
NA	TRBV10-3	NA	TRBJ1-5	TGTGCCATCACAGCCGGGAGCGGTCAGCCCCAGCATTTT	CAITAGSGQPQHF
NA	TRBV6-6	NA	TRBJ1-5	TGTGCCAGCCAGGAGGGCAATCAGCCCCAGCATTTT	CASQEGNQPQHF
NA	TRBV7-2	NA	TRBJ2-1	TGTGCCAGCAGCTTAGTAGAGAGTTCATACAATGAGCAGTTCTTC	CASSLVESSYNEQFF
few	TRBV3-1/TRBV3-2	NA	TRBJ1-2	TGTGCCAGCACCGACTGGGGGGAAGGGGACTATGGCTACACCTTC	CASTDWGEGDYGYTF
NA	TRBV4-3	NA	TRBJ1-2	TGCGCCAGCAGCCAAGATCGCGGAGCAGGCTACACCTTC	CASSQDRGAGYTF
NA	TRBV29-1	NA	TRBJ2-5	TGCAGCGTTGGACAGGCGACCCAGTACTTC	CSVGQATQYF
NA	TRBV3-1/TRBV3-2	NA	TRBJ1-1	TGTGCCAGCAGCGTTACTCCGGGACTCACGCTCACTGAAGCTTTCTTT	CASSVTPGLTLTEAFF
NA	TRBV27	NA	TRBJ1-2	TGTGCCAGCAGTTTGCGGGGTCTCTATGGCTACACCTTC	CASSLRGLYGYTF
once	TRBV6-5	NA	TRBJ2-3	TGTGCCAGCAAAACAGAAACCACAGATACGCAGTATTTT	CASKTETTDTQYF
NA	TRBV13	NA	TRBJ1-1	TGTGCCAGCAGCTCCCCCTCGGAGGCCCTGAACACTGAAGCTTTCTTT	CASSSPSEALNTEAFF
few	TRBV4-3	NA	TRBJ1-5	TGCGCCAGCAGCCAAGATCTCAGTCAGCCCCAGCATTTT	CASSQDLSQPQHF
NA	TRBV24-1	TRBD2	TRBJ2-1	TGTGCCACCAGTGTCCACGGGACTAGCGGAAACAATGAGCAGTTCTTC	CATSVHGTSGNNEQFF
NA	TRBV4-2	NA	TRBJ2-6	TGTGCCAGCAGCCAAGAGACAACGGGGGGGGCCAACGTCCTGACTTTC	CASSQETTGGANVLTF
NA	TRBV27	NA	TRBJ1-6	TGTGCCAGCAGTTTATCTCAGGACAGAGCCACCTATAATTCACCCCTCCACTTT	CASSLSQDRATYNSPLHF
NA	TRBV2	NA	TRBJ1-1	TGTGCCAGCAGGGCGGGACGGGTCAACACTGAAGCTTTCTTT	CASRAGRVNTEAFF
NA	TRBV14	NA	TRBJ1-1	TGTGCCAGCAGCCAAGCAGACAGGGAAGCTTTCTTT	CASSQADREAFF
NA	TRBV9	TRBD2	TRBJ2-7	TGTGCCAGCAGCGCCGGGACTAGTTTCTACGAGCAGTACTTC	CASSAGTSFYEQYF
NA	TRBV6-5	TRBD2	TRBJ2-1	TGTGCCAGCAGTTACGTGGCGGGAGGGGAGAATGAGCAGTTCTTC	CASSYVAGGENEQFF
NA	TRBV3-1/TRBV3-2	NA	TRBJ2-6	TGTGCCAGCAGCCAAGATGCGCACTACTCTGGGGCCAACGTCCTGACTTTC	CASSQDAHYSGANVLTF
NA	TRBV28	TRBD1	TRBJ2-7	TGTGCCAGCAGTCCCACGACAGGGACGGGTAGCTCCTACGAGCAGTACTTC	CASSPTTGTGSSYEQYF
NA	TRBV19	NA	TRBJ1-5	TGTGCCAGTAGTACCGCACGGGGGGGTAGAGCTGGCAATCAGCCCCAGCATTTT	CASSTARGGRAGNQPQHF
NA	TRBV11-2	NA	TRBJ2-7	TGTGCCAGCAGCCAGCCGACGGGACTTTCCTACGAGCAGTACTTC	CASSQPTGLSYEQYF
NA	TRBV11-3	TRBD2	TRBJ2-3	TGTGCCAGCAGCCCGCGGGGGGGCGTGGCAGATACGCAGTATTTT	CASSPRGGVADTQYF
NA	TRBV19	NA	TRBJ1-3	TGTGCCAGTAGTATAGAGGGGCGCAGCTCTGGAAACACCATATATTTT	CASSIEGRSSGNTIYF
NA	TRBV28	TRBD2	TRBJ2-7	TGTGCCAGCAGTTTACCTAGCGGGTACTCCTACGAGCAGTACTTC	CASSLPSGYSYEQYF
NA	TRBV7-4	NA	TRBJ2-3	TGTGCCAGCAACAGGGAGATCACAGATACGCAGTATTTT	CASNREITDTQYF
NA	TRBV29-1	TRBD2	TRBJ2-1	TGCAGCGTCTCGGGAGGAACAAATGAGCAGTTCTTC	CSVSGGTNEQFF
NA	TRBV4-1	NA	TRBJ1-5	TGCGCCAGCAGCCAAGACGGTTATCAGCCCCAGCATTTT	CASSQDGYQPQHF
NA	TRBV7-6	NA	TRBJ2-1	TGTGCCAGCAGCCCCGGGGGGCAGGGCAACTACAATGAGCAGTTCTTC	CASSPGGQGNYNEQFF
NA	TRBV9	TRBD1	TRBJ2-1	TGTGCCAGCAGCTTCCCCGGGACAGGGGGTCCCAAGGGCTCCTACAATGAGCAGTTCTTC	CASSFPGTGGPKGSYNEQFF
NA	TRBV12-3/TRBV12-4	NA	TRBJ1-2	TGTGCCAGCAGTACTGCGGAGGGCCGTGGCTACACCTTC	CASSTAEGRGYTF
NA	TRBV5-4	TRBD1	TRBJ1-1	TGTGCCAGCAGCTTGGGGAAAAGACAGGGTTCTTCAGCTTTCTTT	CASSLGKRQGSSAFF
NA	TRBV18	NA	TRBJ1-3	TGTGCCAGCTCACCAGACGGGAACACCATATATTTT	CASSPDGNTIYF
NA	TRBV30	NA	TRBJ1-6	TGTGCCTGCACTCGCCTCGATTCACCCCTCCACTTT	CACTRLDSPLHF
few	TRBV5-8	TRBD1	TRBJ1-4	TGTGCCAGCAGCCCGGGACAGGGAGGGGAAAAACTGTTTTTT	CASSPGQGGEKLFF
NA	TRBV30	TRBD1	TRBJ1-5	TGTGCCTGGGGACAGGTTAGCAATCAGCCCCAGCATTTT	CAWGQVSNQPQHF
NA	TRBV10-2	NA	TRBJ2-7	TGCGCCAGCATGCCGGGAGCACCCTACGAGCAGTACTTC	CASMPGAPYEQYF
NA	TRBV5-1	TRBD1	TRBJ1-2	TGCGCCAGCTTTCGGACTCCAGGGGGCGATGGCTACACCTTC	CASFRTPGGDGYTF
NA	TRBV5-1	TRBD1	TRBJ2-7	TGCGCCAGCAGCTTAGGGGGCGTGAAGTTGCAGTACTTC	CASSLGGVKLQYF
NA	TRBV11-1	NA	TRBJ2-7	TGTGCCAGCAGCCTCCCCTCCAGCTACGAGCAGTACTTC	CASSLPSSYEQYF
NA	TRBV5-1	NA	TRBJ1-5	TGCGCCAGCAGCTTGGACCCGGATCAGCCCCAGCATTTT	CASSLDPDQPQHF
NA	TRBV3-1/TRBV3-2	NA	TRBJ2-5	TGTGCCAGCAGCCAAGTTCTGGAGGAAGAGACCCAGTACTTC	CASSQVLEEETQYF
once	TRBV19	NA	TRBJ2-6	TGTGCCAGTAGTACTCCTGGGGCCAACGTCCTGACTTTC	CASSTPGANVLTF
NA	TRBV7-8	TRBD2	TRBJ2-7	TGTGCCAGCAGCTTACTAGCGGGGGCCTCAAGGAGCTCCTACGAGCAGTACTTC	CASSLLAGASRSSYEQYF